This T cell receptor (beta chain) derives from a study of cytomegalovirus exposure and HLA in healthy donors. In the study overall: Sequencing of roughly 180 million T cells in an earlier analysis found around 100 million unique TCR beta sequences. There were about 85 million unique TCRs (from HLA-typed donors) in an early data release. Study-wide results and caveats: Productive rates of about 90% or about 30% were seen for most TCR beta V segments in an earlier analysis.

The CDR3 has 14 amino acids. Germline V lookup: CDR1 SEHNR, CDR2 FQNEAQ (reference sequence). The ends lost 5 bases at V and 6 bases at J; junction bases unmatched: 8. The PCR contained 60 Vbeta and 13 Jbeta primers. Repertoires were generated with immunoSEQ multiplex PCR, while TCRdb's copy carries only in-frame clones and drops some. The top ten hold roughly 3.7% of the sample, which has roughly 120,000 clones, roughly 82% seen once. To note about this clone: Its antigen is still unknown.

The records do not include a CMV serostatus for this donor. The source is a human donor in good health. The material sequenced was PBMCs. The chain recombines TRBV7-9 with TRBJ2-7; 9 nucleotides match TRBD1. The chain's CDR3 is CASSTGTGPSEQYF. The CDR3 coding sequence is TGTGCCAGCAGCACAGGGACAGGGCCTTCCGAGCAGTACTTC.